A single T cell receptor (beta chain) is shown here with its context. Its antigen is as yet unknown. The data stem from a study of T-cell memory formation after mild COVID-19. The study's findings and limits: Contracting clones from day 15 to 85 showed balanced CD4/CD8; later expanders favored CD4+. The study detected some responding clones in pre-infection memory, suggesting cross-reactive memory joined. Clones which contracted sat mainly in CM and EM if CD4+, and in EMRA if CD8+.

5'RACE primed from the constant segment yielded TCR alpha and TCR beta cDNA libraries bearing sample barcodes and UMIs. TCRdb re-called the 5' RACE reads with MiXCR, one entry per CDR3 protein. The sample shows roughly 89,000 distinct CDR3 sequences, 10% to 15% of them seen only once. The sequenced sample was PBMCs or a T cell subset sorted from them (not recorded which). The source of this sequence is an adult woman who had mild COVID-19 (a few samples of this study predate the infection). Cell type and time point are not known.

The CDR3 DNA sequence: TGCAGTGCTAAGAAACCGGGACTACTGAACACTGAAGCTTTCTTT. Translating gives CSAKKPGLLNTEAFF. This chain connects TRBV20-1 to TRBJ1-1, with a possible D match to TRBD1 (5 bases). Germline V CDR1 and CDR2: DFQATT, SNEGSKA (reference sequence). V lost 4 bases to trimming and J lost 0 bases, with 15 bases between them. There are 15 residues in the CDR3.